The entry below gives a single T cell receptor (beta chain) sequence along with its context. Its antigen is not known. TCRs were sequenced from three patients responding to pembrolizumab. These data are taken from a study of PD-1 blockade in mismatch repair-deficient tumors. Study summary: Patients had 12 mismatch repair-deficient cancer types, all previously treated and progressing. Points from the study as a whole: Tumor-resident clones, often undetectable pretreatment in blood, expanded then contracted after pembrolizumab.

The assay was immunoSEQ multiplex PCR, and TCRdb's table has in-frame clones only and misses some. This table holds around 130,000 clones, about nine tenths found once. The TCR was taken from an adult with mismatch repair-deficient cancer. The sample was peripheral blood, taken approximately 73 weeks after starting pembrolizumab.

The chain's CDR3 is CASRPRPSSHEQFF. In nucleotides, the CDR3 is TGTGCCAGCAGACCCCGCCCGAGCTCGCATGAGCAGTTCTTC. The chain combines TRBV6-6 with TRBJ2-1; the D is unclear. CDR1 is MNHNY, CDR2 SVGAGI, per germline (reference sequence). The V end lost 6 bases, the J end lost 8 bases, and 17 bases lay between the germline ends. The CDR3 totals 14 residues.